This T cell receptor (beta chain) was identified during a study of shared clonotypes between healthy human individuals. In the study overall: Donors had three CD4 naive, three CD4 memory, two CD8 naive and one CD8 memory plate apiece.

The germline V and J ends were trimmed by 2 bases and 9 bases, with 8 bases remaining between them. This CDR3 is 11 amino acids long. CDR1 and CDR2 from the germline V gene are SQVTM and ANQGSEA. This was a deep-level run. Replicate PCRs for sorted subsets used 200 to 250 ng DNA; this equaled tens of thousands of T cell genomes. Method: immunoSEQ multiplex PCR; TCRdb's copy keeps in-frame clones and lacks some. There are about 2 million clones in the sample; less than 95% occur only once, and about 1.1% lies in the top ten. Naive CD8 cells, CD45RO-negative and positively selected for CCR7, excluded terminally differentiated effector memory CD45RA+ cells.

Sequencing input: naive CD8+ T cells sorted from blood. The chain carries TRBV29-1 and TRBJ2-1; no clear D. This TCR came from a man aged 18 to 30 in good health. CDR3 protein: CSVEQVGEQFF. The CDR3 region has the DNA TGCAGCGTTGAACAGGTCGGTGAGCAGTTCTTC.